This TCR beta chain was profiled in a study of cytomegalovirus exposure and HLA in healthy donors. Across the whole study: Roughly 80 million unique TCRs from HLA-typed donors made up an early data release. Whole-study results and caveats: The authors later linked a missense DCLRE1C variant to TCR beta V- and J-gene trimming. In an earlier analysis, most TCR beta V segments were productive about 87% or about 30% of the time.

PCR amplification relied on 60 Vbeta primers (plus 13 Jbeta primers). In the source study's methods: Tens of millions of unique TCR beta chains, roughly 12 million shared, were counted in a later analysis. The repertoire was sequenced with immunoSEQ multiplex PCR; TCRdb's copy has only in-frame clones and lacks some. V and J calls plus clone size are reproduced from that table; the DNA served to infer D and trimming. The sample includes over 200,000 clones. This CDR3 is 13 amino acids long. Germline V gives CDR1 MGHRA, CDR2 YSYEKL. On this clone: No antigen is known for it.

Sample: PBMCs. The genes are TRBV4-1 and TRBJ2-5, with 9 positions matching TRBD1. The DNA matches TRBJ2-7 better at its end, which makes the J call doubtful. The clonotype originates from a woman aged 25 to 39 in good health and CMV-seropositive. CDR3 DNA sequence: TGCGCCAGCAGCCCGGACAGGGGCTACGAGCAGTACTTC. Translated, it gives CASSPDRGYEQYF.